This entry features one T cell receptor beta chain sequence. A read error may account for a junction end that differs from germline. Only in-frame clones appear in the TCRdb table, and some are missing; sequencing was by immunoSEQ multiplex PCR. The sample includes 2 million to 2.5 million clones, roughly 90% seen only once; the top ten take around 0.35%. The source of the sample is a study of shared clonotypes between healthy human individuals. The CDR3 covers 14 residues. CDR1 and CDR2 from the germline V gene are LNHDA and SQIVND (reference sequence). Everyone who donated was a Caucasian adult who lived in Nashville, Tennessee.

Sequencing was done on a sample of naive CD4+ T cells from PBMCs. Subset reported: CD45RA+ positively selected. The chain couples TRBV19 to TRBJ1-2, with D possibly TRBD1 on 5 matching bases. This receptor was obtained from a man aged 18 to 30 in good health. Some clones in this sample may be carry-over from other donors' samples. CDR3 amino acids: CASQKAPGPYGCTF. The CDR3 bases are TGTGCCAGTCAAAAGGCCCCGGGACCGTATGGCTGCACCTTC.